This TCR beta chain was identified during a study of graft-versus-host responses after intestinal transplantation (dated by TCRdb to about 2021). General notes on the study: The transplants that recipients got were multivisceral, liver-intestinal, or isolated intestinal. Every recipient was given anti-thymocyte globulin induction, followed by around three years of maintenance tacrolimus and steroids. Graft-versus-host and host-versus-graft alloreactive T cell clones were tracked in the graft, circulation and bone marrow after intestinal transplantation using bulk TCR-beta CDR3 sequencing. Alloreactive clones were identified by sequencing pre-transplant mixed lymphocyte reaction products and comparing them with unstimulated pre-transplant donor and recipient T cells. The cohort enrolled 20 to 25 intestinal transplant recipients including one retransplant, and a few patients lacking pretransplant specimens were excluded. A peak of at least 4% donor T cells among recipient peripheral blood mononuclear cells was the definition used for donor T cell macrochimerism. Rather than being sequenced by the commercial service, samples from three later patients were sequenced in-house on an Illumina MiSeq and processed with MiXCR.

Sequences SGHKS (CDR1) and YYEKEE (CDR2) are obtained from the germline V gene (reference sequence). From the cysteine through the phenylalanine, the CDR3 covers 14 amino acids. Left in the record is the CDR3 DNA by itself, 42 bases read in frame from the first base. Trimming costs V 4 bases and J 1 base, and their ends lie 11 bases apart. Blood samples were collected up to 4 times in the first month after transplant and then at least monthly when available. The research as a whole found: The relatively low number and heterogeneity of intestinal transplant patients limited the conclusions. GvH clones were found in recipient bone marrow, and some of the GvH clones appeared earlier in ileal mucosa or blood, which is consistent with an intestinal mucosal origin. Early after transplant, peak levels of circulating GvH clones were associated with declines in HvG clones. High GvH to HvG T cell clonal ratios were observed in the allografts of patients with donor T cell macrochimerism.

The library came from the immunoSEQ multiplex PCR assay. Adaptive Biotechnologies carried out high-throughput TCR-beta CDR3 sequencing of genomic DNA for most patients. As for how the authors treated the data: TCR sequencing data for approximately 19 patients were retrieved from Adaptive's ImmunoSEQ software; three other patients were processed with MiXCR and VDJtools. CDR3 nucleotide sequences shared by donor and recipient were removed because the origin of these sequences could not be assigned. At least 2-fold expansion over unstimulated cells and a minimum CFSE-low frequency of 0.002% (template counts) or 0.001% (read counts) were required for clones to be classified as alloreactive. Clones detected in sequenced pre-transplant spleen, lymph node, or MLR CFSE-low populations of the donor or recipient were defined as mappable. The cumulative frequency of alloreactive clones was calculated as a percentage of all sequences, weighted by copy number. TCRdb stores this immuneACCESS table with in-frame sequences only. Part of the clones is absent; in the studies checked, under half of the shortfall reflects unresolved V genes, and no reason is known for the rest. The DNA was the basis for D and trimming; V, J and clone size are from that table. Recorded for this sample are fewer than 45,000 clones; around 96% of them occurred a single time. The top ten constitute 0.76% of the sample.

Concerning this clone itself: It has no known antigen specificity. No quality values exist for individual bases; no much larger clone is one base distant.

The sequence joins TRBV5-5 to TRBJ1-1, with the D gene uncertain. The sequence was collected from a human patient who received an intestinal transplant, so some T cells may come from the graft donor. The source material was PBMCs, sampled 16 days after intestinal transplant. The CDR3 is CASSPGGGNTEAFF. The DNA sequence is TGTGCCAGCAGCCCCGGAGGAGGGAACACTGAAGCTTTCTTT.